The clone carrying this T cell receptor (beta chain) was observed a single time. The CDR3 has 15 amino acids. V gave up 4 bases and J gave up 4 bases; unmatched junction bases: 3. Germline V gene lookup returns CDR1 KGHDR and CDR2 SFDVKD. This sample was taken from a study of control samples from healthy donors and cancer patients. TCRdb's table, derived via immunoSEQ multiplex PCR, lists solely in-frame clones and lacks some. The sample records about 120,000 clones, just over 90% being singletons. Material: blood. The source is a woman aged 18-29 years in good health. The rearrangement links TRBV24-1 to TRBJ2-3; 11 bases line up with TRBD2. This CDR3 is CATSEPGLAADTQYF. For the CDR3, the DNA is TGTGCCACCAGTGAACCGGGACTAGCGGCAGATACGCAGTATTTT.